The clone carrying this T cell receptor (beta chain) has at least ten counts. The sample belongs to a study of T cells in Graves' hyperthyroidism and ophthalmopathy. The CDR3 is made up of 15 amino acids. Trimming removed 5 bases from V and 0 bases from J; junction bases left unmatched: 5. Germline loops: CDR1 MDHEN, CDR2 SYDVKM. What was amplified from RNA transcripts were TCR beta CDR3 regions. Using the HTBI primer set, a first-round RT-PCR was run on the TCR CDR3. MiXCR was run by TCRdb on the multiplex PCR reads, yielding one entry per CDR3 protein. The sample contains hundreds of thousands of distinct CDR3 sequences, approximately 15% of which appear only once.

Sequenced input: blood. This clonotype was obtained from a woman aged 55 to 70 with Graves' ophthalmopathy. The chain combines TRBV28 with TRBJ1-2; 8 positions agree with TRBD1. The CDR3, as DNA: TGTGCCAGCAGTGGCGCGACAGGGGCTAACTATGGCTACACCTTC. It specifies CASSGATGANYGYTF.